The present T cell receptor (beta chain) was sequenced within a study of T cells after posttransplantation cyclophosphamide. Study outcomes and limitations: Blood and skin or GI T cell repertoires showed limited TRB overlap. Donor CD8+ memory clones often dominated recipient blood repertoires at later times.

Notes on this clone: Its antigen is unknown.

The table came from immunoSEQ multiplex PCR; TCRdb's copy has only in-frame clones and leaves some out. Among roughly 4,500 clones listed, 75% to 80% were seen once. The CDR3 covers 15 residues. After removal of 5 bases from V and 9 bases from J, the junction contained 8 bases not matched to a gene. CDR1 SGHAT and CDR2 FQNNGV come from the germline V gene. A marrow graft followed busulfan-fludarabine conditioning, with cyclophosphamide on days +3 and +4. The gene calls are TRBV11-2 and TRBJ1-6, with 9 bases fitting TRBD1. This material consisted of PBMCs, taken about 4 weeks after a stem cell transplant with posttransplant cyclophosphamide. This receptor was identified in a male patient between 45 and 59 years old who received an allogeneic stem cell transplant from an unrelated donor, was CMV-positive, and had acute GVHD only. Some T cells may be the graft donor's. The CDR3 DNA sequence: TGTGCCAGCAGCCCGACCCGGGACAGGGTTTCACCCCTCCACTTT. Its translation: CASSPTRDRVSPLHF.